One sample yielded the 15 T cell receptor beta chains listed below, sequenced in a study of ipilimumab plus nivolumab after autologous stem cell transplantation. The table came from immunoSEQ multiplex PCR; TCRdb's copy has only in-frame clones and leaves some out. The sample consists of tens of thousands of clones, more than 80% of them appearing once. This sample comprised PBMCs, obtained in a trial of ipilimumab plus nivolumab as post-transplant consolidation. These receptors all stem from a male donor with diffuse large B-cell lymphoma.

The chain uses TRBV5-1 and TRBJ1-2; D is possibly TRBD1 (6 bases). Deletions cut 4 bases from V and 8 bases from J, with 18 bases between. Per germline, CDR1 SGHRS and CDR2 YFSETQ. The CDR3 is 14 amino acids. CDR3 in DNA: TGCGCCAGCAGCCCCCAAGACGACAGGTCGGGCTACACCTTC. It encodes CASSPQDDRSGYTF. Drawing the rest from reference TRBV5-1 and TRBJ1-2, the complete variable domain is KAGVTQTPRYLIKTRGQQVTLSCSPISGHRSVSWYQQTPGQGLQFLFEYFSETQRNKGNFPGRFSGRQFSNSRSEMNVSTLELGDSALYLCASSPQDDRSGYTFGSGTRLTVV.

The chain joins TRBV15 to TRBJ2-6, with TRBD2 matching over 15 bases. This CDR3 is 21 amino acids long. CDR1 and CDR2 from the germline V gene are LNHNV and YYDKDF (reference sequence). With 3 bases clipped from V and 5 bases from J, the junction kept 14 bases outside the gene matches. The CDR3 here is CATSRGTSGGTRVVRANVLTF. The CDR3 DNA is TGTGCCACCAGCAGGGGGACTAGCGGGGGGACACGGGTTGTGAGGGCCAACGTCCTGACTTTC.

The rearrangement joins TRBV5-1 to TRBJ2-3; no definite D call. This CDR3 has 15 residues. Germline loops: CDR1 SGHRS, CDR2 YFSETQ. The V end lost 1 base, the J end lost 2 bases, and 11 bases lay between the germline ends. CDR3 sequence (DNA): TGCGCCAGCAGCTTGTCTGGACGGACCACAGATACGCAGTATTTT. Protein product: CASSLSGRTTDTQYF.

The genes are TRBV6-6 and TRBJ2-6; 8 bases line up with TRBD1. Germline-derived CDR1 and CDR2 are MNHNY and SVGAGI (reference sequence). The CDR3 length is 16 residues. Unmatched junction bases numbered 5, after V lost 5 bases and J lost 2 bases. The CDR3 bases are TGTGCCAGCAGTCGTCAGGGGGCGACTGGGGCCAACGTCCTGACTTTC. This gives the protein CASSRQGATGANVLTF.

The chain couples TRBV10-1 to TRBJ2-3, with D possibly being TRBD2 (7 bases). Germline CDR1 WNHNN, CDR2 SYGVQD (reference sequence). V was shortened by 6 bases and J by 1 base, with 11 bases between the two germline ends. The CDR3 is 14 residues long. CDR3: CASSPGGCTDTQYF. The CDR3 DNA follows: TGCGCCAGCAGCCCGGGGGGCTGCACAGATACGCAGTATTTT.

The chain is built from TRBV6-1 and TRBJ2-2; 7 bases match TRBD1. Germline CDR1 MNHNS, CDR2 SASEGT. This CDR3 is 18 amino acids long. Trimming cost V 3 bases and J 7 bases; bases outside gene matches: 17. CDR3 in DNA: TGTGCCAGCAGTGACCTTGGTCCAGGGGAGAACAGGGGCGGGGAGCTGTTTTTT. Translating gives CASSDLGPGENRGGELFF.

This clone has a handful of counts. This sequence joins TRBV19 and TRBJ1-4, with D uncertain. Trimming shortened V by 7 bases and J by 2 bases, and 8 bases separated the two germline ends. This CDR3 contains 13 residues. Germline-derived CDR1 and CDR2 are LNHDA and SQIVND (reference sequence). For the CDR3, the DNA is TGTGCCAGTAATGATCTCACTAATGAAAAACTGTTTTTT. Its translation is CASNDLTNEKLFF.

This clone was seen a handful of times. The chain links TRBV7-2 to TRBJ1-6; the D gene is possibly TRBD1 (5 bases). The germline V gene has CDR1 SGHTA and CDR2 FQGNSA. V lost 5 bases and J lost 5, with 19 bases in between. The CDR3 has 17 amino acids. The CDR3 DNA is TGTGCCAGCAGCGGGGGATGGACCTGGGGACATAATTCACCCCTCCACTTT. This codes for CASSGGWTWGHNSPLHF.

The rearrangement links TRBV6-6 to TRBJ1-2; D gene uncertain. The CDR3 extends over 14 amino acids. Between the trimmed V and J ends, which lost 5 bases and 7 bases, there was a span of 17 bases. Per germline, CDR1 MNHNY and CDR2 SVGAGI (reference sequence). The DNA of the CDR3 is TGTGCCAGCAGTCCCCCGGAGAGGAGGCTTGGCTACACCTTC. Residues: CASSPPERRLGYTF.

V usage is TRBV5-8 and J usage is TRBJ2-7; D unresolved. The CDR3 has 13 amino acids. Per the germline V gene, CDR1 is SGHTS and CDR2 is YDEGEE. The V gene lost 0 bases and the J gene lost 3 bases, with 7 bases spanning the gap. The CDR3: CASSLGQVYEQYF. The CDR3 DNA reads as TGTGCCAGCAGCTTGGGTCAAGTCTACGAGCAGTACTTC. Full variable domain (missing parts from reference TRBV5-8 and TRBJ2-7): EAGVTQSPTHLIKTRGQQATLRCSPISGHTSVYWYQQALGLGLQFLLWYDEGEERNRGNFPPRFSGRQFPNYSSELNVNALELEDSALYLCASSLGQVYEQYFGPGTRLTVT.

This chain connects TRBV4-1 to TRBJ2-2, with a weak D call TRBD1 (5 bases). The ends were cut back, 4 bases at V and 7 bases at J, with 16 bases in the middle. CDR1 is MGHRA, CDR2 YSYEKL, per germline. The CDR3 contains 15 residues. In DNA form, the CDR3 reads TGCGCCAGCAGCCCTCAAGGGCTCCAGGGCGGGGAGCTGTTTTTT. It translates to CASSPQGLQGGELFF.

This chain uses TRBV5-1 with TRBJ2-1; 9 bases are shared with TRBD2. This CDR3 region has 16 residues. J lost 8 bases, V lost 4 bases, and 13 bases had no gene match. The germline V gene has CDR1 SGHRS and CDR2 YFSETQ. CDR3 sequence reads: CASSPLLRGGGDEQFF. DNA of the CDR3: TGCGCCAGCAGCCCCCTGTTGCGGGGGGGCGGCGATGAGCAGTTCTTC.

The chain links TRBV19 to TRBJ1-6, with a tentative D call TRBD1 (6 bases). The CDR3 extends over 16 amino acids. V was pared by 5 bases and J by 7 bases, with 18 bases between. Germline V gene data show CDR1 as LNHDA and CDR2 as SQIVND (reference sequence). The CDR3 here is CASSARGQASNSPLHF. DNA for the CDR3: TGTGCCAGTAGTGCGAGGGGACAAGCCTCGAATTCACCCCTCCACTTT.

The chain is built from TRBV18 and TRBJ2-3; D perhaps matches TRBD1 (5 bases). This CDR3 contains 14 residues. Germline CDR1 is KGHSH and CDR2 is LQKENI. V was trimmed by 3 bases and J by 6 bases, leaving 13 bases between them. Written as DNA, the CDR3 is TGTGCCAGCTCACCCCGGCAGGGCGCCGATACGCAGTATTTT. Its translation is CASSPRQGADTQYF. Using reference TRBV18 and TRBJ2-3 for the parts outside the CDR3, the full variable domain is NAGVMQNPRHLVRRRGQEARLRCSPMKGHSHVYWYRQLPEEGLKFMVYLQKENIIDESGMPKERFSAEFPKEGPSILRIQQVVRGDSAAYFCASSPRQGADTQYFGPGTRLTVL.

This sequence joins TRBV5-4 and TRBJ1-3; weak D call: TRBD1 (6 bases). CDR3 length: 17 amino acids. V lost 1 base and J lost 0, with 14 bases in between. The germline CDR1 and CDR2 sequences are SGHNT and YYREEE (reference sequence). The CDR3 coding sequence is TGTGCCAGCAGCTTGTCCCCTCACAGGGACTCTGGAAACACCATATATTTT. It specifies CASSLSPHRDSGNTIYF.